A single sample gave rise to the 8 T cell receptor beta chains below, sequenced in a study of T cell repertoires in cytomegalovirus infection. TCRdb passed the reads through MiXCR, listing each CDR3 protein once. The sample holds 200,000 to 250,000 distinct CDR3 sequences, over 20% seen once. The sample taken for sequencing was CD8+ T cells from PBMCs. The receptors were gathered from a human donor in good health (CMV status not recorded). Some clones in this sample may be carry-over from other donors' samples.

The chain joins TRBV2 to TRBJ1-6; no definite D call. CDR1 and CDR2 from the germline V gene are SNHLY and FYNNEI. The CDR3 length is 16 residues. The V end lost 3 bases, the J end lost 0 bases, and 9 bases lay between the germline ends. Here the CDR3 DNA reads TGTGCCAGCAGTGACGGCCACAGCTCCTATAATTCACCCCTCCACTTT. Residues: CASSDGHSSYNSPLHF.

This clonotype was seen a handful of times. The chain recombines TRBV11-1 with TRBJ2-6, with D possibly being TRBD2 (6 bases). Germline CDR1 SGHAT, CDR2 FQDESV (reference sequence). The CDR3 sequence is 18 residues long. Trimming took 3 bases from V and 0 from J, leaving 15 bases between them. CDR3 protein: CASSLWRGRHSGANVLTF. The CDR3 DNA is TGTGCCAGCAGCTTGTGGAGGGGCCGCCACTCTGGGGCCAACGTCCTGACTTTC.

The chain employs TRBV7-6 and TRBJ1-1; D not certain. Germline V lookup: CDR1 SGHVS, CDR2 FNYEAQ. The CDR3 length is 13 residues. With 5 bases removed from V and 4 bases from J, the gap between germline ends came to 11 bases. The CDR3 loop is CASSRFVGTEAFF. The CDR3 bases are TGTGCCAGCAGCCGGTTCGTGGGCACTGAAGCTTTCTTT.

This chain joins TRBV7-9 and TRBJ2-3; D gene unclear. The CDR3 runs 12 residues. In germline, CDR1 is SEHNR, CDR2 FQNEAQ (reference sequence). Trimming shortened V by 5 bases and J by 2 bases, and 5 bases separated the two germline ends. The CDR3 nucleotides read TGTGCCAGCAGCGACAACACAGATACGCAGTATTTT. Amino acid sequence: CASSDNTDTQYF.

In its sample, this clonotype was seen many times. V gene TRBV7-2 combines with J gene TRBJ2-1, with TRBD1 matching over 8 bases. CDR3 length: 16 residues. Germline CDR1 and CDR2: SGHTA and FQGNSA. V lost 5 bases to trimming and J lost 4 bases; unmatched junction nucleotides: 10. CDR3 in DNA: TGTGCCAGCAGCCTACTAGAGACAGGGGTTTACAATGAGCAGTTCTTC. Translation gives CASSLLETGVYNEQFF.

The chain carries TRBV28 and TRBJ1-1; no reliable D call. This CDR3 region has 11 residues. Germline assignment: CDR1 MDHEN and CDR2 SYDVKM. V was clipped by 5 bases and J by 7 bases, with 8 bases between them. The CDR3 region has the DNA TGTGCCAGCAGTCAAAATGGTGAAGCTTTCTTT. It translates to CASSQNGEAFF.

The table lists this clonotype with many counts. This chain connects TRBV7-2 to TRBJ2-1, with D unresolved. The CDR3 sequence is 14 residues long. With 3 bases removed from V and 0 bases from J, the gap between germline ends came to 6 bases. CDR1 is SGHTA and CDR2 is FQGNSA in the germline V gene. The CDR3 loop is CASSFIGSYNEQFF. CDR3 DNA sequence: TGTGCCAGCAGCTTTATAGGCTCCTACAATGAGCAGTTCTTC.

In its sample, this clonotype was seen many times. The gene calls are TRBV11-1 and TRBJ2-1, with 11 bases matching TRBD2. Per the germline V gene, CDR1 is SGHAT and CDR2 is FQDESV (reference sequence). The CDR3 sequence is 16 residues long. J was trimmed by 5 bases and V by 5 bases; bases with no gene match: 8. Written as DNA, the CDR3 is TGTGCCAGCAGCACAATAGCGGGGGGGCCCAACAATGAGCAGTTCTTC. It encodes CASSTIAGGPNNEQFF.